The rows below give T cell receptor beta chains drawn from one sample of a study of PD-1 blockade in classical Hodgkin lymphoma. The repertoire was sequenced with immunoSEQ multiplex PCR; TCRdb's copy has only in-frame clones and lacks some. The data hold roughly 31,000 clones, with 80% to 90% observed a single time. The sequencing sample was made of CD4+ T cells from blood. The receptors originated from a human donor with classical Hodgkin lymphoma. The conserved cysteine and the conserved F or W are not part of the CDR3 here. Fields, in order: V gene, J gene, CDR3 protein.

TRBV5-4	TRBJ2-3	ASSRDPTDTQY
TRBV5-6	TRBJ1-5	ASSSLRGPLKEQPQH
TRBV15	TRBJ2-1	ATSRGQGASNEQF
TRBV19	TRBJ1-1	ASSPVGGTGTEAF
TRBV6-1	TRBJ1-1	ASSGGPGGEAF
TRBV28	TRBJ1-1	ASSSGGGIANTEAF
TRBV18	TRBJ2-3	ASSPKQGGADTQY
TRBV28	TRBJ1-2	ASSKVQAGYT
TRBV4-2	TRBJ2-2	ASSQEISWTSTGELF
TRBV6-1	TRBJ2-7	ASSEGTSGNYEQY
TRBV7-9	TRBJ2-3	ASSVGGGTDTQY
TRBV7-8	TRBJ1-1	ASSLEGAEAF
TRBV19	TRBJ1-1	ASSSLGGDTEAF
TRBV29-1	TRBJ2-1	SVGLIDGGGNEQF
TRBV14	TRBJ2-1	ASSQMLAVYNEQF
TRBV10-3	TRBJ2-1	AIRRLAGVNEQF
TRBV28	TRBJ1-1	ASSTGERSTEAF
TRBV7-3	TRBJ2-1	ASSTSAGGNEQF
TRBV7-9	TRBJ2-2	ASSAGTGMYGELF
TRBV7-9	TRBJ2-2	ASSLQAGTGNTGELF
TRBV5-4	TRBJ2-3	ASSLGRDPTDTQY
TRBV5-1	TRBJ2-5	ASRQGMGETQY
TRBV7-2	TRBJ2-7	ASSPLAGASYEQY
TRBV20-1	TRBJ2-3	SAGLGNTQY
TRBV11-2	TRBJ2-7	ASSLALSGDYTYEQY
TRBV19	TRBJ1-5	ASANPLIGGNQPQH
TRBV2	TRBJ1-5	ASSLLGSDQPQH
TRBV16	TRBJ1-5	ASSQSTGNQPQH
TRBV28	TRBJ2-2	ASILGSTGELF
TRBV18	TRBJ2-5	ASSPFLAGGRETQY
TRBV28	TRBJ2-1	ASSSIPRGEQF
TRBV4-3	TRBJ2-3	ASSQAGDTQY
TRBV29-1	TRBJ2-7	SVMDRYEQY
TRBV19	TRBJ1-5	ASSASGPQH
TRBV7-2	TRBJ1-4	ASSFSLDEKLF
TRBV28	TRBJ2-6	ASSRGAGQASGANVLT
TRBV28	TRBJ1-3	ASTSPGVPLSGNTIY
TRBV5-1	TRBJ2-6	ASSLGNSGANVLT
TRBV5-6	TRBJ2-5	ASSLETGVQETQY
TRBV7-9	TRBJ1-1	ASSLGQGETEAF
TRBV7-6	TRBJ2-1	ASSLAGGNEQF
TRBV9	TRBJ2-5	ASSVAPTSGQETQY
TRBV5-4	TRBJ2-1	ASSRGLAGGTYNEQF
TRBV19	TRBJ2-5	ASSRLLAGGGETQY
TRBV7-8	TRBJ2-5	ASSLVSREETQY
TRBV5-1	TRBJ2-1	ASSRPGNEQF
TRBV5-1	TRBJ2-2	ASSPGLDHRNTGELF
TRBV2	TRBJ2-7	ASSVRTETYEQY
TRBV29-1	TRBJ2-1	SVEASGIYNEQF
TRBV7-2	TRBJ1-2	ASTRTGDRGYT
TRBV18	TRBJ1-4	ASSQGGNNEKLF
TRBV10-3	TRBJ1-5	AISESAGGQNQPQH
TRBV5-4	TRBJ2-1	ASSRLGAGNYNEQF
TRBV6-5	TRBJ2-7	ASSRTGTQPYEQY